This section outlines one T cell receptor beta chain sequence together with its context. This entry is derived from a study of control samples from healthy donors and cancer patients. Only in-frame clones appear in the TCRdb table, and some are missing; sequencing was by immunoSEQ multiplex PCR. The repertoire includes over 75,000 clones, around 91% of them detected once, and 15% to 19% sits in the top ten. This receptor was identified in a man younger than 40 in good health. Sequencing input: blood.

The CDR3 sequence: CASSQVYGTGGIRSYEQYF. The CDR3 DNA follows: TGTGCCAGCAGCCAAGTTTATGGGACAGGGGGAATCCGCTCCTACGAGCAGTACTTC. V gene TRBV14 combines with J gene TRBJ2-7, with 11 bases matching TRBD1. Germline values: CDR1 SGHDN, CDR2 FVKESK. Trimming took 1 base from V and 0 from J; bases not matched to a gene: 11. CDR3 length equals 19 residues.